Listed below are T cell receptor beta chains from one sample, sequenced in a study of early T cells in non-severe SARS-CoV-2 infection. MiXCR, applied by TCRdb to the 5' RACE reads, yields one record per CDR3 protein. In the table there are tens of thousands of distinct CDR3 sequences, around 8% of which are singletons. Material for sequencing was whole blood. These receptors were collected from an adult who was a healthcare worker with PCR-confirmed SARS-CoV-2 infection or an uninfected control (not recorded which). Both conserved end residues are part of each CDR3. The D gene is left open where the match is weak. Clone size appears in some rows only: once, few, many, or a class for an expanded clone.

many	-	TRBV24-1	TRBJ2-5	TGTGCCACCAGTGACCCCAGGACGAGAGAAGAGACCCAGTACTTC	CATSDPRTREETQYF
-	TRBD2	TRBV5-5	TRBJ2-3	TGTGCCAGCAGCTCCAAGCAGACTAGCGGGAATACAGATACGCAGTATTTT	CASSSKQTSGNTDTQYF
-	TRBD2	TRBV7-3	TRBJ2-3	TGTGCCAGCAGCTTTTTGGGAGGGCCGTCAGATACGCAGTATTTT	CASSFLGGPSDTQYF
-	-	TRBV20-1	TRBJ2-7	TGCAGTGCTAGGCTGTTCGGTTACGAGCAGTACTTC	CSARLFGYEQYF
-	-	TRBV5-1	TRBJ2-1	TGCGCCAGCAGCTTGGCCGAAGTTCCGGGTAATGAGCAGTTCTTC	CASSLAEVPGNEQFF
-	-	TRBV11-2	TRBJ2-3	TGTGCCAGCAGCCCCGGGTTAGCGGCCCCAGATACGCAGTATTTT	CASSPGLAAPDTQYF
-	TRBD1	TRBV20-1	TRBJ1-5	TGCAGTGCTAGAGATCCCAGCAGGGGGCAGGTCGTAAGTCAGCCCCAGCATTTT	CSARDPSRGQVVSQPQHF
many	-	TRBV7-2	TRBJ1-5	TGTGCCAGCAGCTTAGCAGCGGGGAGCAATCAGCCCCAGCATTTT	CASSLAAGSNQPQHF
-	-	TRBV6-6	TRBJ1-3	TGTGCCAGCAGTTACCCAGACTCTGGAAACACCATATATTTT	CASSYPDSGNTIYF
many	-	TRBV7-9	TRBJ1-5	TGTGCCAGCAGCCCAGGGGCGGCCTTCGGGCAGCCCCAGCATTTT	CASSPGAAFGQPQHF
many	TRBD1	TRBV7-2	TRBJ2-1	TGTGCCACCGGACAGGGGAACAATGAGCAGTTCTTC	CATGQGNNEQFF
many	TRBD2	TRBV6-2/TRBV6-3	TRBJ2-1	TGTGCCAGCAGTAAACTAGCGGGAGGCTACAATGAGCAGTTCTTC	CASSKLAGGYNEQFF
many	TRBD2	TRBV13	TRBJ2-1	TGTGCCAGCAGGCTTACGGTAGTAGCGGGAGTGGATGAGCAGTTCTTC	CASRLTVVAGVDEQFF
-	-	TRBV7-9	TRBJ1-1	TGTGGCAGCAGCTTAAGTGGGGTGGCGGCTGAAGCTTTCTTT	CGSSLSGVAAEAFF
few	-	TRBV7-8	TRBJ1-5	TGTGCCAGCAGCCCTAGGGCCAGGCAAAGCAATCAGCCCCAGCATTTT	CASSPRARQSNQPQHF